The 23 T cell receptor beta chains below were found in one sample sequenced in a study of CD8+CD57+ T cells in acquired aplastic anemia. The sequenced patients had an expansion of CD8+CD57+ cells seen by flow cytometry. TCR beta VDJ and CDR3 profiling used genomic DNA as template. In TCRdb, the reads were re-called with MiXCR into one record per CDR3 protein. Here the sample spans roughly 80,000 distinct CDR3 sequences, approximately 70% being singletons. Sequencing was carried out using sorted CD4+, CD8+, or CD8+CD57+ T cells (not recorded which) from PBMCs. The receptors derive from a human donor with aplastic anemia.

The CDR3 loop reads CASSFTGQGRSPLHF. The CDR3, as DNA: TGTGCCAGCAGTTTCACAGGACAAGGGCGTTCACCCCTCCACTTT. This chain links TRBV6-5 with TRBJ1-6; a possible D gene is TRBD1 (5 bases). CDR1 and CDR2 from the germline V gene are MNHEY and SVGAGI. V dropped 4 bases and J dropped 9 bases, with 16 bases sitting between them. CDR3 length equals 15 residues.

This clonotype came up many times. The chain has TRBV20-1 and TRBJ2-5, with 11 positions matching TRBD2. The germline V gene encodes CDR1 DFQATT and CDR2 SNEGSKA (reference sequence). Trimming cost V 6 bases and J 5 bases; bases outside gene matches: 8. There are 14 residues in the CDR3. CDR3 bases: TGCAGTGCCCACTTGGGACTAGCGGCGGAGACCCAGTACTTC. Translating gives CSAHLGLAAETQYF.

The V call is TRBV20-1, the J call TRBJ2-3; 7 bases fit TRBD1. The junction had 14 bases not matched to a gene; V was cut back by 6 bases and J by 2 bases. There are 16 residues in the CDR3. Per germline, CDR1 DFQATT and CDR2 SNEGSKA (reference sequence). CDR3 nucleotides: TGCAGTGCAACGTCCGGGACAGCCTCCTTCACAGATACGCAGTATTTT. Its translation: CSATSGTASFTDTQYF.

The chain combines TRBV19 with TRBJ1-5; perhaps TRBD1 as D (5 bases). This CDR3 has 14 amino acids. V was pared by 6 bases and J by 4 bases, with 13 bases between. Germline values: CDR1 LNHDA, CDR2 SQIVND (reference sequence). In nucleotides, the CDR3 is TGTGCCAGTAGCTTCCGGGACCCAAATCAGCCCCAGCATTTT. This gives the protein CASSFRDPNQPQHF.

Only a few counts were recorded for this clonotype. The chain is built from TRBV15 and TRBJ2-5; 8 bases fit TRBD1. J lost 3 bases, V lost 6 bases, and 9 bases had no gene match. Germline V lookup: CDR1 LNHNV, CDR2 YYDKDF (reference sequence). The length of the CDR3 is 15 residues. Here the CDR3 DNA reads TGTGCCACCAGTTTTCCAGGACAGGGTGAAGAGACCCAGTACTTC. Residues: CATSFPGQGEETQYF.

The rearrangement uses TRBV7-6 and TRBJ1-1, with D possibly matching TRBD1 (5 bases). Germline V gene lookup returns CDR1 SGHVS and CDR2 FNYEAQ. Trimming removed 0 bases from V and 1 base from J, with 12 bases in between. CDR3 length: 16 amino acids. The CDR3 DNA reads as TGTGCCAGCAGCTTAGCGGCCGGGACCCGGAACACTGAAGCTTTCTTT. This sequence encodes CASSLAAGTRNTEAFF.

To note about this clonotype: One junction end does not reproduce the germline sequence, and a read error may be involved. The chain's CDR3 is CASSFAPTYEQYF. The CDR3 DNA is TGCGCCAGCAGCTTCGCACCTACCTACGAGCAGTACTTC. This chain uses TRBV7-8 with TRBJ2-7, with unresolved D. Germline CDR1 is SGHVS and CDR2 is FQNEAQ. This CDR3 is 13 amino acids long.

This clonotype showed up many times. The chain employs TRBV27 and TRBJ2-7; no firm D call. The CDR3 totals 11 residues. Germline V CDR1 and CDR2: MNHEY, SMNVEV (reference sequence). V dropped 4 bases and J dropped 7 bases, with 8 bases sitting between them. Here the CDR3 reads CASSSGWEQYF. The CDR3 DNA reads TGTGCCAGCAGTTCGGGCTGGGAGCAGTACTTC.

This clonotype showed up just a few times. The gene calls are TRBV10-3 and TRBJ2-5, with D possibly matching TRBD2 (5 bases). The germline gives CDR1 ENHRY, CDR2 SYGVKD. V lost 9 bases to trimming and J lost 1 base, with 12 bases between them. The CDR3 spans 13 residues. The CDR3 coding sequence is TGTGCCATAGGAGGACGGAGCCAAGAGACCCAGTACTTC. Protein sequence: CAIGGRSQETQYF.

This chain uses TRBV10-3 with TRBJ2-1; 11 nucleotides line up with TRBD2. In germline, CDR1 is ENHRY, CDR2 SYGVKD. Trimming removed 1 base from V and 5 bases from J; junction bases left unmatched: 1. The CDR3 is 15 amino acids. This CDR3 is CAISELLAGDNEQFF. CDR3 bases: TGTGCCATCAGTGAGTTACTAGCGGGAGACAATGAGCAGTTCTTC.

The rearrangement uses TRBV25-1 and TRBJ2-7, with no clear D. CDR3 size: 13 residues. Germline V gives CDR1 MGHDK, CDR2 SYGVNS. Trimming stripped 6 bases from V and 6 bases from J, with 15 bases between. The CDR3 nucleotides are TGTGCCAGCAGCCCCCCGGTGTCTGTCGAGCAGTACTTC. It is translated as CASSPPVSVEQYF.

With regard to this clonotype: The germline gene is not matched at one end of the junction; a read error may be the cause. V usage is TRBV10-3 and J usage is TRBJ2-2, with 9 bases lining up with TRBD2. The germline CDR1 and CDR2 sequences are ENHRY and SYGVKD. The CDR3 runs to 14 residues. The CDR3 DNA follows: TGTGCCAGCAGTAAGAGCGGGGGGACCGGGGAGCTGTTTTTT. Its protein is CASSKSGGTGELFF.

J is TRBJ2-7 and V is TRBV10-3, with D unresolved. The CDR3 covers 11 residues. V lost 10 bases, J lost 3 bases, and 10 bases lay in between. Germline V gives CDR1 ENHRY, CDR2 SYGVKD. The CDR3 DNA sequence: TGTGCCACAAATCAGGACTACGAGCAGTACTTC. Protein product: CATNQDYEQYF.

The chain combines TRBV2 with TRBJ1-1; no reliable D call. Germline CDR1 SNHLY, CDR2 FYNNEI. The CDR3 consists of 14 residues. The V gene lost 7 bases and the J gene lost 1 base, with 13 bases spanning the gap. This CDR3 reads CASIRETPNTEAFF. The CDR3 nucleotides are TGTGCCAGCATTCGTGAGACACCGAACACTGAAGCTTTCTTT.

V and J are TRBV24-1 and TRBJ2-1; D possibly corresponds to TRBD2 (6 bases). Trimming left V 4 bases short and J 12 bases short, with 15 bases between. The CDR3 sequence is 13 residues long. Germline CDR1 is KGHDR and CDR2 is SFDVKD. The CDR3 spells CATSEGGRGAQFF. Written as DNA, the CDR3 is TGTGCCACCAGTGAGGGGGGTAGGGGAGCGCAGTTCTTC.

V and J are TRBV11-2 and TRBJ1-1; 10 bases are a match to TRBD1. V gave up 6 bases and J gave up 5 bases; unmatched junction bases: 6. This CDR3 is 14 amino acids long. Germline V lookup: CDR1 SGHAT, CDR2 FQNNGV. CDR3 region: CASSSGQGLTEAFF. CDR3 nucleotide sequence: TGTGCCAGCAGTTCGGGACAGGGGTTAACTGAAGCTTTCTTT.

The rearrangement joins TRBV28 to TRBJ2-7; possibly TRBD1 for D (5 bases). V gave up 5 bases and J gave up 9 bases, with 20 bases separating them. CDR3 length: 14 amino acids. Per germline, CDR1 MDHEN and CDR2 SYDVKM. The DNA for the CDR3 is TGTGCCAGCAGTCAGGACACCTGGAGTTTTGGGCAGTACTTC. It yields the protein CASSQDTWSFGQYF.

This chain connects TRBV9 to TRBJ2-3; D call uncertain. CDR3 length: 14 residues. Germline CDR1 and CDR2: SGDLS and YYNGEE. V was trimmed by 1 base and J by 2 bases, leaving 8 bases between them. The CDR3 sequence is CASSVRQTTDTQYF. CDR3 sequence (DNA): TGTGCCAGCAGCGTAAGGCAGACCACAGATACGCAGTATTTT.

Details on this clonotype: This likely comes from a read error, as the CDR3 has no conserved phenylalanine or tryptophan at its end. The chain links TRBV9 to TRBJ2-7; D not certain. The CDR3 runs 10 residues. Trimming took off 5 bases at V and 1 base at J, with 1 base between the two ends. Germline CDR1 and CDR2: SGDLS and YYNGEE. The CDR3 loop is CASRSYEQYS. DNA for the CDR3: TGTGCCAGCAGATCCTACGAGCAGTACTCC.

For the CDR3, the DNA is TGTGCCACCAGCAGCTTTAGGGACTGGGGGAGGTACGAGCAGTACTTC. Amino acid sequence: CATSSFRDWGRYEQYF. The chain recombines TRBV15 with TRBJ2-7, with D perhaps TRBD2 (6 bases). The CDR3 contains 16 residues. V was shortened by 3 bases and J by 4 bases, with 19 bases between the two germline ends. Germline CDR1 and CDR2: LNHNV and YYDKDF (reference sequence).

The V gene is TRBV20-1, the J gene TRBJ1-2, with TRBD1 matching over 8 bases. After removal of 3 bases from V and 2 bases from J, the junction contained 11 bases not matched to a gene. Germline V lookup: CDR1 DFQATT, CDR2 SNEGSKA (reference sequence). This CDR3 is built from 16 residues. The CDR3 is CSARRQGIGLNYGYTF. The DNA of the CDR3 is TGCAGTGCTAGGAGACAGGGGATAGGCCTCAACTATGGCTACACCTTC.

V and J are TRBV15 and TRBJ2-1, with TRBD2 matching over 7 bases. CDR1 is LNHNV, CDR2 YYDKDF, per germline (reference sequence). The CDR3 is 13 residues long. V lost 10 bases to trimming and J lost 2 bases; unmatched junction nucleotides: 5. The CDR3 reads CAMAGVAYNEQFF. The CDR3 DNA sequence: TGTGCCATGGCGGGAGTGGCCTACAATGAGCAGTTCTTC.

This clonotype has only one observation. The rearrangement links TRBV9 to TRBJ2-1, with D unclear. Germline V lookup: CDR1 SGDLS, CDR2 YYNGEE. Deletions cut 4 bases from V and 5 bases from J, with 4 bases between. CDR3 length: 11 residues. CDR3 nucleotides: TGTGCCAGCAGCACCGACAATGAGCAGTTCTTC. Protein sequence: CASSTDNEQFF.